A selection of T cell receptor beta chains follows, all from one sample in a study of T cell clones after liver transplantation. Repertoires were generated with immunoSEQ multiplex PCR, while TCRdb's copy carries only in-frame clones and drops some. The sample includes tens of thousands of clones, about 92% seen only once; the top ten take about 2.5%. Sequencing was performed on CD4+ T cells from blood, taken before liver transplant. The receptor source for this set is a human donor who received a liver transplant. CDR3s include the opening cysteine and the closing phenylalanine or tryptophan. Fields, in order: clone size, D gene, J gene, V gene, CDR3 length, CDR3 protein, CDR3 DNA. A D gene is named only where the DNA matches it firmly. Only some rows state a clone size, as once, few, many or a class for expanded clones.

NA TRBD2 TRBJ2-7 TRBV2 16 CASSPRTSGTAYEQYF TGTGCCAGCAGCCCTCGGACTAGCGGGACTGCCTACGAGCAGTACTTC
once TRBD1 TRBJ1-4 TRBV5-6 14 CASSAGQVGEKLFF TGTGCCAGCAGCGCGGGACAGGTGGGGGAAAAACTGTTTTTT
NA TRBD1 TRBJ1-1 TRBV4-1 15 CASSQSGQAYTEAFF TGCGCCAGCAGCCAATCAGGACAGGCTTACACTGAAGCTTTCTTT
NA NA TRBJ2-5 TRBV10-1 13 CASSAGPQETQYF TGCGCCAGCAGTGCCGGACCCCAAGAGACCCAGTACTTC
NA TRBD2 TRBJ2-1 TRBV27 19 CASSLRLAGDSSSYNEQFF TGTGCCAGCAGTCTTCGACTAGCGGGAGACTCGAGCTCCTACAATGAGCAGTTCTTC
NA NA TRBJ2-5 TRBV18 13 CASSGADQETQYF TGTGCCAGCTCGGGGGCAGACCAAGAGACCCAGTACTTC
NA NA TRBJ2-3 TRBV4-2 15 CASSPTRGDADTQYF TGTGCCAGCAGCCCTACACGAGGGGATGCAGATACGCAGTATTTT
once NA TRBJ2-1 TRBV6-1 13 CASTTKGDHEQFF TGTGCCAGCACGACGAAGGGCGATCATGAGCAGTTCTTC
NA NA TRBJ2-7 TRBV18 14 CASSPGASSYEQYF TGTGCCAGCTCACCCGGTGCCAGCTCCTACGAGCAGTACTTC
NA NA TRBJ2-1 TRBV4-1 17 CASSQDKGASAISYQFF TGCGCCAGCAGCCAAGATAAAGGCGCTAGCGCTATAAGCTATCAGTTCTTC
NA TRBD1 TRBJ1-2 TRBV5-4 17 CASSSGGGQGSGYGYTF TGTGCCAGCAGCTCGGGGGGTGGACAGGGGAGCGGCTATGGCTACACCTTC
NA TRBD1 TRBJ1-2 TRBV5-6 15 CASSTPGQGNYGYTF TGTGCCAGCAGCACGCCGGGACAGGGGAACTATGGCTACACCTTC
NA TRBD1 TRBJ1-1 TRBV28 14 CASSTPSGGTEAFF TGTGCCAGCAGTACACCTTCAGGGGGGACTGAAGCTTTCTTT
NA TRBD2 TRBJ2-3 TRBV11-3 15 CASSFGTSSTDTQYF TGTGCCAGCAGCTTTGGGACTAGCTCCACAGATACGCAGTATTTT